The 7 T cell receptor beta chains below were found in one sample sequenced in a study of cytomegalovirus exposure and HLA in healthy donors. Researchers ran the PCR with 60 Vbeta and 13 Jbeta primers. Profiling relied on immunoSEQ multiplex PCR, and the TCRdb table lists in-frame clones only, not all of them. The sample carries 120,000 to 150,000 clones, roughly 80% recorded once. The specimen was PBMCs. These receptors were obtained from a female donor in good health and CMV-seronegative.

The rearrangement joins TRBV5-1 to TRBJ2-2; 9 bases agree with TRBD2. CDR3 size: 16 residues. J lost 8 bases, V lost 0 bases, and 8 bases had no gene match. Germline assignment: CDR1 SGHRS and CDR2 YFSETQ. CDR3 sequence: CASSLDSAGGSGELFF. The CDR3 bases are TGCGCCAGCAGCTTGGATTCGGCGGGAGGGTCGGGGGAGCTGTTTTTT.

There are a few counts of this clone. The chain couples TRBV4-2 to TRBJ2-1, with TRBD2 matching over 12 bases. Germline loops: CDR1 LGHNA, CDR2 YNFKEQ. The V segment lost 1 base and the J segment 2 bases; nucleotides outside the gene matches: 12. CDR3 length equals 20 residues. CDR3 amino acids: CASSQGPLAGGPRTYNEQFF. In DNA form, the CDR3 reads TGTGCCAGCAGCCAAGGCCCTCTAGCGGGAGGGCCTAGGACCTACAATGAGCAGTTCTTC.

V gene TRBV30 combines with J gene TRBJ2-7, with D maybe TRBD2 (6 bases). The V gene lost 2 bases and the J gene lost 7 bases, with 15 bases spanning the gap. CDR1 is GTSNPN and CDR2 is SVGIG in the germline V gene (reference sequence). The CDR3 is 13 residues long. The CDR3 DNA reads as TGTGCCTGGAGTATGGGACTGGCGGAGGAGCAGTACTTC. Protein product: CAWSMGLAEEQYF.

DNA for the CDR3: TGTGCCAGCACCCAAGGAACTACCCAGGGAGGTGGCTACACCTTC. This translates into CASTQGTTQGGGYTF. The chain combines TRBV6-5 with TRBJ1-2; D possibly corresponds to TRBD1 (5 bases). The CDR3 runs to 15 residues. Trimming took 7 bases from V and 7 from J, leaving 22 bases between them. Per germline, CDR1 MNHEY and CDR2 SVGAGI.

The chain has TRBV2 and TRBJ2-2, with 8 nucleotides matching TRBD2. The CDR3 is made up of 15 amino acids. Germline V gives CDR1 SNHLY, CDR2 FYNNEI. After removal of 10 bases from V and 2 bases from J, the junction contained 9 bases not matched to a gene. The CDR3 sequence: CATISGIPNTGELFF. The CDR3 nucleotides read TGTGCCACTATTAGCGGGATCCCAAACACCGGGGAGCTGTTTTTT. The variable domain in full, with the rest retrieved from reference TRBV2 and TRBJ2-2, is EPEVTQTPSHQVTQMGQEVILRCVPISNHLYFYWYRQILGQKVEFLVSFYNNEISEKSEIFDDQFSVERPDGSNFTLKIRSTKLEDSAMYFCATISGIPNTGELFFGEGSRLTVL.

CDR3 sequence (DNA): TGTGCCAGCAGCTTAGAGGGTCCAGGGACTGAAGCTTTCTTT. Protein sequence: CASSLEGPGTEAFF. The chain employs TRBV7-9 and TRBJ1-1; D may be TRBD1 (5 bases). Germline V gives CDR1 SEHNR, CDR2 FQNEAQ (reference sequence). Between the trimmed V and J ends, which lost 1 base and 5 bases, there was a span of 11 bases. The CDR3 runs to 14 residues.

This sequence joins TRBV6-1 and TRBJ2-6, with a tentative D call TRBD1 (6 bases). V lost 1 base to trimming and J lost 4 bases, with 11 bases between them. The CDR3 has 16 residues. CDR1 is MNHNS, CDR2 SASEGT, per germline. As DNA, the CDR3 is TGTGCCAGCAGTGAAGAAACAGGGCAAGGGGCCAACGTCCTGACTTTC. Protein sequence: CASSEETGQGANVLTF.